This T cell receptor beta chain was identified during a study of blood T cells in healthy people across ages. Whole-study results and caveats: Naive and antigen-experienced cells were not separated, limiting conclusive comparison.

Isolation per sample recovered at least 6.5 million PBMCs. Notes on this clonotype: As yet, its antigen is unknown.

With a J-beta primer mix and a sample-barcoded 5' primer, a second PCR ran about 7 to 11 cycles. Any given sample supplied a minimum of 3 million CDR3-containing paired-end reads. TCRdb passed the 5' RACE reads through MiXCR, listing each CDR3 protein once. The sample yields fewer than 1.5 million distinct CDR3 sequences, around 39% seen once. Trimming pared 4 bases from V and 3 bases from J, leaving 10 bases between. The germline V gene encodes CDR1 SGHTA and CDR2 FQGNSA. There are 14 residues in the CDR3. The source is a woman younger than 30 in good health. The chain couples TRBV7-2 to TRBJ1-3; D not certain. Sequenced input: blood. This CDR3 is CASSSRDGGNTIYF. Here the CDR3 DNA reads TGTGCCAGCAGCTCGCGGGATGGTGGAAACACCATATATTTT.